This T cell receptor beta chain was identified in a study of Graves' ophthalmopathy and Graves' hyperthyroidism. Study-wide background: The study drew peripheral blood at initial diagnosis, before any treatment.

This CDR3 region has 16 residues. Between the trimmed V and J ends, which lost 2 bases and 2 bases, there was a span of 11 bases. The V gene's germline CDR1 is SGHDT and CDR2 YYEEEE. Study-level results: Using a 13-signature model, the authors split ophthalmopathy from stable hyperthyroidism, with 85% to 90% sensitivity and around 76% specificity.

The authors amplified TCR beta CDR3 regions, and they did so from RNA transcripts for repertoire sequencing. HTBI primers primed a first-round RT-PCR, and a second-round multiplex PCR followed. Using its own MiXCR run on the multiplex PCR reads, TCRdb lists one record per CDR3 protein. The data hold hundreds of thousands of distinct CDR3 sequences, with about 20% observed a single time. The stable label applied to hyperthyroidism with no ophthalmopathy within 18 months of follow-up. None of the included patients had other autoimmune diseases, uncontrolled infections, pregnancy or lactation, as these led to exclusion. With regard to this clonotype: Its antigen remains unknown.

What was sequenced was peripheral blood. The chain uses TRBV5-6 and TRBJ2-6; D gene ambiguous. The clonotype originates from a woman between 18 and 30 years old with stable Graves' hyperthyroidism. Some clones in this sample may be carry-over from other donors' samples. As DNA, the CDR3 is TGTGCCAGCAGCTTTCTTTCGGGCACTGGGGCCAACGTCCTGACTTTC. It yields the protein CASSFLSGTGANVLTF.